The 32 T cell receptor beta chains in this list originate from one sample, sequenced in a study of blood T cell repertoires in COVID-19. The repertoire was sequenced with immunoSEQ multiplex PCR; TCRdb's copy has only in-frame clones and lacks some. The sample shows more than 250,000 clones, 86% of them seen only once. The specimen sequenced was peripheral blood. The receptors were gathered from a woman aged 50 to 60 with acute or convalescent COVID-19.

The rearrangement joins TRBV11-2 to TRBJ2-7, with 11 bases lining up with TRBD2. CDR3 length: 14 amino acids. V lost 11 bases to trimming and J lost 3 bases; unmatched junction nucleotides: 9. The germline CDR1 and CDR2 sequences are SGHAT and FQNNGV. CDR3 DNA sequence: TGTGCCTGCTCTATAGCGGGAGGGCTCTACGAGCAGTACTTC. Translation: CACSIAGGLYEQYF. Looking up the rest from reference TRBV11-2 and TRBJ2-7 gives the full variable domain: EAGVAQSPRYKIIEKRQSVAFWCNPISGHATLYWYQQILGQGPKLLIQFQNNGVVDDSQLPKDRFSAERLKGVDSTLKIQPAKLEDSAVYLCACSIAGGLYEQYFGPGTRLTVT.

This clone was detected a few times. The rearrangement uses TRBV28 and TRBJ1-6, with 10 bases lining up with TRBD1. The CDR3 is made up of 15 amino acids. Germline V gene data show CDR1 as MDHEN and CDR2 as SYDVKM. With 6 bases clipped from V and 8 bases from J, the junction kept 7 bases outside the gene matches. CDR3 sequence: CASSVPGQGYSPLHF. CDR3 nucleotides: TGTGCCAGCAGCGTACCGGGACAGGGGTATTCACCCCTCCACTTT.

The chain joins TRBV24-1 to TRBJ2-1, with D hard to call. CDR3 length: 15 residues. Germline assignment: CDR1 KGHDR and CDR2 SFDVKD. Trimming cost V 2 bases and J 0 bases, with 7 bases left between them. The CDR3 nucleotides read TGTGCCACCAGTGATTACTTACGCTCCTACAATGAGCAGTTCTTC. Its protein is CATSDYLRSYNEQFF.

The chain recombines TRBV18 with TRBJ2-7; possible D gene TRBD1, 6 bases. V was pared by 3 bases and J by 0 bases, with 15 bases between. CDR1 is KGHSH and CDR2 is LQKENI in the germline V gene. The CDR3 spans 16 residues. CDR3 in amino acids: CASSPLWTDDSYEQYF. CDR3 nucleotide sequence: TGTGCCAGCTCACCCCTTTGGACAGATGACTCCTACGAGCAGTACTTC.

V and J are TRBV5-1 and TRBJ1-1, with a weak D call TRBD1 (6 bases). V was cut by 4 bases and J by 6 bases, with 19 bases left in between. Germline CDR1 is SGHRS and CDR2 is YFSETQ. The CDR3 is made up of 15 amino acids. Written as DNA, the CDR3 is TGCGCCAGCAGCACGGGCCGGACAGCCGATGCTGAAGCTTTCTTT. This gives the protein CASSTGRTADAEAFF.

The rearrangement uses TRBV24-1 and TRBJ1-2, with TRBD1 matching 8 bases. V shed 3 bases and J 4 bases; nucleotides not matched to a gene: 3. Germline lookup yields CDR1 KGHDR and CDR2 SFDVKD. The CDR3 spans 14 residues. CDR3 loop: CATSDETGVYGYTF. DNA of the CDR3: TGTGCCACCAGTGATGAGACAGGGGTCTATGGCTACACCTTC.

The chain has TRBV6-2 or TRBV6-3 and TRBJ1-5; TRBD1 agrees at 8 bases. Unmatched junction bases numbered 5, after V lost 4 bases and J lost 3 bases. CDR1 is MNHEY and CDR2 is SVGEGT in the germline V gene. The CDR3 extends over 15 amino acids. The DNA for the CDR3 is TGTGCCAGCAGTTCCTGGACAGGGAACAATCAGCCCCAGCATTTT. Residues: CASSSWTGNNQPQHF.

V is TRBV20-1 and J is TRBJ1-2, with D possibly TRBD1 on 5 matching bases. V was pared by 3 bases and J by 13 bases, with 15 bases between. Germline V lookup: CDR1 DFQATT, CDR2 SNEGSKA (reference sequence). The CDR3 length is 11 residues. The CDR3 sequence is CSARTGERVTF. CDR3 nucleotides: TGCAGTGCTAGGACGGGGGAAAGAGTCACCTTC.

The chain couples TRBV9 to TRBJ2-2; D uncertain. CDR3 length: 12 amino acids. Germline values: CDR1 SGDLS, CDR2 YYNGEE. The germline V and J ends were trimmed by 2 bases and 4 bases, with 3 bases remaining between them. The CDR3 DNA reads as TGTGCCAGCAGCGTCTCCACCGGGGAGCTGTTTTTT. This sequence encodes CASSVSTGELFF.

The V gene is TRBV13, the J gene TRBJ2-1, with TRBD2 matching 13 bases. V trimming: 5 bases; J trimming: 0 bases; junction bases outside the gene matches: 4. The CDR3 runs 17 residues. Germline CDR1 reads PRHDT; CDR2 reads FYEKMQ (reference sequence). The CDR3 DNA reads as TGTGCCAGCAGCCCGACTAGCGGGGGGTTCTCCTACAATGAGCAGTTCTTC. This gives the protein CASSPTSGGFSYNEQFF.

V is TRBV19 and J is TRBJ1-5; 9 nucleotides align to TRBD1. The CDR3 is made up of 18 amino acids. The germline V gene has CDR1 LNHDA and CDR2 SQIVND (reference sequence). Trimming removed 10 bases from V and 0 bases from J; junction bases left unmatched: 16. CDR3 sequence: CATSAGTGTIISNQPQHF. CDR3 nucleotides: TGTGCCACCTCAGCCGGGACAGGGACCATAATTAGCAATCAGCCCCAGCATTTT. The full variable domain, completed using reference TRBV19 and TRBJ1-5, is DGGITQSPKYLFRKEGQNVTLSCEQNLNHDAMYWYRQDPGQGLRLIYYSQIVNDFQKGDIAEGYSVSREKKESFPLTVTSAQKNPTAFYLCATSAGTGTIISNQPQHFGDGTRLSIL.

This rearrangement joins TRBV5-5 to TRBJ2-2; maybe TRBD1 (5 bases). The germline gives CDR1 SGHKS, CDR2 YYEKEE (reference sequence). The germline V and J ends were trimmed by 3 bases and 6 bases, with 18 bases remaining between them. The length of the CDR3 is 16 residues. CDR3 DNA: TGTGCCAGCAGCTCGGTGAAGGAAAGGGGATCCGGGGAGCTGTTTTTT. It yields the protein CASSSVKERGSGELFF.

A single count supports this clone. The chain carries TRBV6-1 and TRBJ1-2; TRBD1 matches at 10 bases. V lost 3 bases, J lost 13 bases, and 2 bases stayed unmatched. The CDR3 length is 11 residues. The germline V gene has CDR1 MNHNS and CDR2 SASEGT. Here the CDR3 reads CASSEGQGITF. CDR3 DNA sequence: TGTGCCAGCAGTGAGGGACAGGGGATCACCTTC.

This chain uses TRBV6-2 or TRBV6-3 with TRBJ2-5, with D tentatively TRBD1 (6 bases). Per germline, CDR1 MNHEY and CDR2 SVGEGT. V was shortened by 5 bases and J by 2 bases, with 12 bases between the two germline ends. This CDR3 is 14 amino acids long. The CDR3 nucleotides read TGTGCCAGCAGTCTAGACAGGAGACAAGAGACCCAGTACTTC. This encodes CASSLDRRQETQYF.

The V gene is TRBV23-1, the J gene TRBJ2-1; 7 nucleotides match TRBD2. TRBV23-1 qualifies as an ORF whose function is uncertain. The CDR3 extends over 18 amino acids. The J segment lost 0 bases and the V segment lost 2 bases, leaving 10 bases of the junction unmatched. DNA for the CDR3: TGCGCCAGCAGTCAACGGACTAGGATTGGTAGCTCCTACAATGAGCAGTTCTTC. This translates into CASSQRTRIGSSYNEQFF.

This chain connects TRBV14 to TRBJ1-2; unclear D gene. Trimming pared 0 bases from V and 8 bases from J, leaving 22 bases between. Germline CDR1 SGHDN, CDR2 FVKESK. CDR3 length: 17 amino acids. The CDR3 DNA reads TGTGCCAGCAGCCAAGATTTCGGCGTCTCCTTAGCGAGGGGCTACACCTTC. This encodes CASSQDFGVSLARGYTF.

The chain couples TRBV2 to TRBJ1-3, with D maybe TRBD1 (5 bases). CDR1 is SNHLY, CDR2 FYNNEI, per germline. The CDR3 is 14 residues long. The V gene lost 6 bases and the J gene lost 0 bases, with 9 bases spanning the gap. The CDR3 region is CASRETVSGNTIYF. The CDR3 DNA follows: TGTGCCAGCAGAGAGACAGTCTCTGGAAACACCATATATTTT.

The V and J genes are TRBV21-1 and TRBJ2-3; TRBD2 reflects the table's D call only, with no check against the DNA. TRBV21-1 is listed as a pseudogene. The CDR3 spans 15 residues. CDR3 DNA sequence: TGTGCCAGCAGCGCAACACTAGCGGCGGAAGATACGCAGTATTTT. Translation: CASSATLAAEDTQYF.

The CDR3 DNA sequence: TGTGCCAGCTCACCACGACTGAGCTCCTACAATGAGCAGTTCTTC. Protein product: CASSPRLSSYNEQFF. The chain couples TRBV18 to TRBJ2-1; unclear D gene. The CDR3 length is 15 residues. V lost 1 base and J 0 bases, leaving 7 bases between the germline ends. Germline V CDR1 and CDR2: KGHSH, LQKENI.

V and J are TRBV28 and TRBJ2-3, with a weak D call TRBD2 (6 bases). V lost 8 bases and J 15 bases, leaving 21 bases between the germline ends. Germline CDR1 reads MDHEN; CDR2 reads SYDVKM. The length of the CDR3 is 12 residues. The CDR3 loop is CASRDYRDLEYF. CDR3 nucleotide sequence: TGTGCCAGCCGAGATTATAGGGACTTGGAATATTTT.

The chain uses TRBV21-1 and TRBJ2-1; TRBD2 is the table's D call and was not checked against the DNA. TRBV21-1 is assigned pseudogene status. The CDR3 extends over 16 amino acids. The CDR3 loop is CASSKRLVATYNEQFF. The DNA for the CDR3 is TGTGCCAGCAGCAAAAGGCTAGTCGCCACCTACAATGAGCAGTTCTTC.

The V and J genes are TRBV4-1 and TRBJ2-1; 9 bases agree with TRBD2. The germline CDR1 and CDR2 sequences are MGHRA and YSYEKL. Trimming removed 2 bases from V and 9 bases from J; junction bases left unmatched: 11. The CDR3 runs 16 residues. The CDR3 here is CASSQLPPGLAGEQFF. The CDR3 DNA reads TGCGCCAGCAGCCAACTCCCGCCGGGACTAGCTGGTGAGCAGTTCTTC.

The CDR3 DNA follows: TGCGCCAGCAGCTTGTGGTCAGGGGTAACAGATACGCAGTATTTT. This translates into CASSLWSGVTDTQYF. The V gene is TRBV5-1, the J gene TRBJ2-3, with a possible D match to TRBD1 (6 bases). V lost 1 base, J lost 3 bases, and 12 bases lay in between. CDR3 length: 15 residues. Germline CDR1 SGHRS, CDR2 YFSETQ. The full variable domain, completed using reference TRBV5-1 and TRBJ2-3, is KAGVTQTPRYLIKTRGQQVTLSCSPISGHRSVSWYQQTPGQGLQFLFEYFSETQRNKGNFPGRFSGRQFSNSRSEMNVSTLELGDSALYLCASSLWSGVTDTQYFGPGTRLTVL.

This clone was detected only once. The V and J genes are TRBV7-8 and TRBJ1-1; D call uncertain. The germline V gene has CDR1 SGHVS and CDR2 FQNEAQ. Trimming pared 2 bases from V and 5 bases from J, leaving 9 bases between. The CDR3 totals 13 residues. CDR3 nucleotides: TGTGCCAGCAGCTTATTGAGCCGGACTGAAGCTTTCTTT. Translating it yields CASSLLSRTEAFF.

This chain's CDR3 is CASSARTGVVRYNEQFF. Here the CDR3 DNA reads TGTGCCAGCAGCGCCCGGACAGGGGTAGTCAGGTACAATGAGCAGTTCTTC. This chain uses TRBV9 with TRBJ2-1; 9 nucleotides match TRBD1. Germline CDR1 SGDLS, CDR2 YYNGEE. The CDR3 contains 17 residues. Unmatched junction bases numbered 11, after V lost 3 bases and J lost 4 bases. The variable domain in full, with the rest retrieved from reference TRBV9 and TRBJ2-1, is DSGVTQTPKHLITATGQRVTLRCSPRSGDLSVYWYQQSLDQGLQFLIQYYNGEERAKGNILERFSAQQFPDLHSELNLSSLELGDSALYFCASSARTGVVRYNEQFFGPGTRLTVL.

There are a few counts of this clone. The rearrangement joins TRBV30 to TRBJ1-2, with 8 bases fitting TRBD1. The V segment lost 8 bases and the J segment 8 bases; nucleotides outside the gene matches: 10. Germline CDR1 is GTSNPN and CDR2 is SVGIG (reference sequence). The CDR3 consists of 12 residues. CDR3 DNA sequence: TGTGCCGGAAGGGGGTCAGGGGGCGGCTACACCTTC. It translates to CAGRGSGGGYTF.

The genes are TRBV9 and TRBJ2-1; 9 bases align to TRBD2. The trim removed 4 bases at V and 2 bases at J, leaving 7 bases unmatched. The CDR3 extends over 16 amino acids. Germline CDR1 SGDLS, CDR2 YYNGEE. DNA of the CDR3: TGTGCCAGCAGCTCCACTGCGGGAGGGCCCTACAATGAGCAGTTCTTC. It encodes CASSSTAGGPYNEQFF.

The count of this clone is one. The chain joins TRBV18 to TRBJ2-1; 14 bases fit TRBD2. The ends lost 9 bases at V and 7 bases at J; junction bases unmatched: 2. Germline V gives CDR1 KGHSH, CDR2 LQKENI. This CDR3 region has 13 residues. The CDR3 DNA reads TGTGCCAGGGGACTAGCGGGAGTTAATGAGCAGTTCTTC. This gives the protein CARGLAGVNEQFF.

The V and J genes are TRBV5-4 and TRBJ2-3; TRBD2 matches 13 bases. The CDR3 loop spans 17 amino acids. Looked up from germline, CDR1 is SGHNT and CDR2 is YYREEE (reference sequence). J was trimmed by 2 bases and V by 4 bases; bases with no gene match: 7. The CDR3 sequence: CASSAKGLAGFTDTQYF. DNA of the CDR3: TGTGCCAGCAGCGCCAAGGGACTAGCGGGGTTCACAGATACGCAGTATTTT.

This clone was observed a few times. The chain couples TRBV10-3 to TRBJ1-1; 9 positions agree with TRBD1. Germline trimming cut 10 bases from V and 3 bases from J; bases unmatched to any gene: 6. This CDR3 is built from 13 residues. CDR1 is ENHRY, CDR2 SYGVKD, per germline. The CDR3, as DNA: TGTGCCACCACAACAGGGGGCTACACTGAAGCTTTCTTT. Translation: CATTTGGYTEAFF.

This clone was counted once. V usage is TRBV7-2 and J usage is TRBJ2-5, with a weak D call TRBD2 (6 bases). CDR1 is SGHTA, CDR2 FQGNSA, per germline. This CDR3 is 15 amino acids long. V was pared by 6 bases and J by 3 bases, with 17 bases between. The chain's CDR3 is CASSPPGLLKETQYF. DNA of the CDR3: TGTGCCAGCAGTCCACCGGGACTTCTGAAAGAGACCCAGTACTTC.

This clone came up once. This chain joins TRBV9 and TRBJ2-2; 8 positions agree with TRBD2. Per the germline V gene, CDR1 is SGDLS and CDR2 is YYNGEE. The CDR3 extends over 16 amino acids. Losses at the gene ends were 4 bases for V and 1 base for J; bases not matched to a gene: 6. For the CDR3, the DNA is TGTGCCAGCAGCCCCGGACTAGCTCTGAACACCGGGGAGCTGTTTTTT. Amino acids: CASSPGLALNTGELFF.